This record looks at one TCR beta chain sequence and its context. This clone's antigen is unknown. No qualities accompany the bases; no much larger clone lies one base away. The CDR3, from cysteine to phenylalanine, totals 15 residues. Only the CDR3 region is kept as DNA, spanning 45 bases read in frame from base 1. Cut back by 0 bases and 13 bases, the V and J ends lie 18 bases apart. CDR1 and CDR2, looked up from the germline V gene (reference sequence), are LNHNV and YYDKDF. The cohort was made up of approximately 670 healthy bone marrow donors. All cohort members were sampled while nominally healthy, although unrecorded immune exposures were likely present. The donor tested CMV seronegative and was one of the 352 seronegative cohort members. Each donor provided a peripheral blood sample, and peripheral blood mononuclear cells were used for TCR beta sequencing. The Qiagen DNeasy Blood Extraction Kit was used to extract genomic DNA from the blood cell samples.

The library was prepared using the immunoSEQ multiplex PCR assay. For the multiplex PCR, a mixture combining 60 forward primers for TCR Vbeta segments and 13 reverse primers for TCR Jbeta segments was used. The CDR3 region of rearranged TCR beta genes was amplified from genomic DNA with a multiplex PCR assay. On the Illumina HiSeq System, the amplified TCR beta libraries were sequenced as 87-base-pair reads. The paper's data handling went like this. In a later analysis, some 80 million unique TCR beta chains were counted across the roughly 700 repertoires, and roughly 11 million of these chains were shared by at least two donors. To remove PCR and sequencing errors, raw reads were error-corrected and collapsed into unique sequences using a nearest-neighbor algorithm that merged closely related sequences. CDR3 sequences were aligned to IMGT reference sequences to assign V, D and J gene segments. For a sequence to be retained, at least a six-nucleotide match to both a V gene segment and a J gene segment was required. Rearrangements were classified as productive when the CDR3 lacked stop codons and remained in frame with V and J, and all other rearrangements were classified as non-productive. Following IMGT convention, CDR3 was defined as the stretch from the second conserved V-encoded cysteine up to the conserved J-encoded phenylalanine. Sequences without an unambiguous match to a single V gene segment were excluded from the earlier analysis of 587 of the donors. An earlier analysis of 587 of the donors called V segments functional above 56.7% productive rearrangements and segregating when the between-donor standard deviation exceeded 5%. A statistical classification framework was built to diagnose cytomegalovirus status from the catalog of TCR beta chain sequences. In a later analysis, V and J genes were assigned by comparing TCR nucleotide sequences against IMGT/GENE-DB human TR gene sequences. The TCRdist pipeline was used in a later analysis to assign CDR3 sequences and most-parsimonious VDJ recombination scenarios. A later analysis defined each TCR beta chain by its CDR3 amino acid sequence plus V-gene family, and excluded reads lacking a unique V-gene family. A later analysis removed 600 or so highly shared, low-generation-probability nucleotide sequences to deal with suspected cross-contamination and a sequencing artifact. A later analysis calculated a clonal expansion index for each public chain from normalized within-repertoire ranks of inferred template counts. In a later analysis, generation probabilities were computed with a VDJ recombination model fitted to out-of-frame rearrangements, and the resulting probabilities were checked against IGoR. In a later analysis, TCR-TCR, TCR-HLA and TCR-CMV co-occurrence was scored with hypergeometric tests, and a repertoire-size bias correction was applied to TCR pairs. In a later analysis, false discovery rates were estimated by permuting HLA or CMV assignments 20 times. In a later analysis, co-occurring TCRs were grouped using DBSCAN, with TCRdist sequence similarity added in when clustering inside HLA-allele-positive subsets. For co-occurrence clustering, repertoires with fewer than 30,000 or more than 120,000 public chains were excluded, along with four to six repertoires with anomalous nucleotide sharing. In TCRdb, the immuneACCESS table is reduced to in-frame sequences with V and J assigned. These tables do not hold every clone; where another copy was compared, an unresolved V gene accounts for under half, and the others remain unexplained. That table supplies the V and J calls and clone size; D and trimming were determined from the DNA. The sample profile shows 100,000 or so clones; about 70% of them were found once. Jointly, the top ten make up 1.5% to 2% of the sample.

The data were taken from a study of cytomegalovirus exposure and HLA in healthy donors (dated 2017 in TCRdb). Broadly, across the study: In an earlier analysis of under 600 of the donors, about 270 Gb of sequence data and approximately 120 million unique TCR beta sequences from 150 million to 200 million T cells were reported. Typing coverage varied by locus: roughly 629-630 donors for A, B, C, DRB1 and DQB1; approximately 500 for DQA1; over 600 for DPA1; around 490 for DPB1. A handful of DR-DQ haplotypes were handled as single units for association and clustering because linkage in the cohort was strong. A later genetic analysis took genome-wide SNP genotypes for about 65% of the roughly 670 donors and used that subset as a discovery cohort. Of the approximately 370 genotyped donors, 81% were placed in the genetic ancestry cluster associated with self-reported Caucasian donors. Donor age, sex, ethnicity and CMV serostatus were collected together with the repertoire data. All discovery cohort repertoires had been generated on a single sequencing platform. The later analysis used no new phenotypic data to find candidate immune exposures, relying instead on TCR beta sequences and their occurrence across donors. A later analysis re-analyzed previously published TCR beta repertoires from about 600 donors and added high-resolution HLA genotyping to study TCR occurrence patterns. The study used immunosequencing to profile the T cell repertoires of 666 subjects and linked those repertoires to cytomegalovirus serostatus. About 300 gigabases of sequencing data and 70 million to 85 million unique TCR sequences were included in an early release covering roughly 600 HLA-typed donors. Among 300 to 500 genotyped donors of the cohort, an average of about 240,000 unique TCR beta nucleotide sequences was sequenced per donor, of which 15% to 20% were non-productive. High-throughput TCR immunosequencing, statistical association of individual TCRs with disease status, and machine learning were combined to predict cytomegalovirus infection status. To decide whether each TCR beta V gene segment behaved as functional or pseudogenic, an earlier analysis of some 540 of the donors relied on high-throughput TCR beta sequencing. HLA typing included class I and class II loci at four-digit resolution. The study aimed to test whether cataloging public T cell receptors could reveal signatures of past pathogen exposure. A separate validation cohort of roughly 110 different subjects was used in addition to the roughly 670-subject first cohort.

What the authors observed across the whole study: Because counts were too low, seventeen rarely observed V segments, including chromosome 9 orphons, were excluded from the earlier analysis of 587 of the donors. This cohort had only TCR beta chains sequenced, and the lack of alpha or paired-chain data limited which features could be detected. Some IMGT-functional V segments, including TRBV6-2 and TRBV6-3, could not be told apart with the 87-base-pair reads, so those segments were excluded. A further reported finding was that TCR beta sequences accurately predicted the HLA-A and HLA-B alleles for most subjects in the first cohort. While some public TCRs were present in many individuals, most TCR sequences turned up only very rarely across donors. Because HLA typing was unavailable for some donors at each locus, only the typed subset was used in association tests. Roughly uniform sequencing depth across donors was assumed in presence/absence analyses, although this assumption may not hold. A later analysis found that TCR association rates varied across HLA loci, with DRB1 alleles showing the most associated TCRs and HLA-C alleles the fewest. In a later analysis, HLA-associated TCR beta chains were found to be more clonally expanded and to have lower generation probabilities than equally common non-associated chains. CMV serostatus was the only immune exposure information available for the cohort. When HLA alleles, especially DR and DQ, strongly co-occurred, TCR associations were difficult to assign to individual alleles. In an earlier analysis of over 550 of the donors, most TCR beta V segments were observed in productive rearrangements about 87% or about 30% of the time, broadly matching IMGT annotations. A later analysis found that most CMV-associated TCR beta chains appeared HLA-restricted, with HLA associations seemingly driven largely by CMV exposure. A later genetic analysis reported fewer N-insertions in productive TCRs among donors in an Asian-associated ancestry cluster than the roughly 620-donor mean. Linkage disequilibrium might explain the correlated functional status among segregating V segments, but an unknown experimental factor could not be ruled out. The study gave a list of 150 to 200 TCR beta chains associated with cytomegalovirus. Cytomegalovirus status was reported to be diagnosed by the classifier with high specificity and sensitivity in both the original and validation cohorts. V-gene and J-gene trimming of TCR beta chains was associated with a missense DCLRE1C variant in a later genetic analysis, and the association was replicated in an independent cohort. It was suggested by the authors that the approach could potentially be generalized to other disease states and immunological phenotypes. Three of the identified cytomegalovirus-associated TCR beta chains were confirmed in vitro to be specific for cytomegalovirus antigens. At a false discovery rate of 0.05, a later analysis linked fewer than 20,000 TCR beta sequences to specific HLA alleles. In a later analysis, several top co-occurrence clusters were reported to appear linked to parvovirus B19, influenza, CMV and Epstein-Barr virus. A cluster of highly shared sequence variants was judged likely to represent a technical artifact of the sequencing pipeline.

This TCR derives from a woman aged 40-49 years in good health and CMV-seronegative. Sequenced: PBMCs. In this chain, TRBV15 is recombined with TRBJ2-2, with TRBD2 as a weak D call on 6 bases. The DNA reads TGTGCCACCAGCAGAGATGGGAGTAGCGCGGGAAGGCTGTTTTTT. Its translation reads: CATSRDGSSAGRLFF.